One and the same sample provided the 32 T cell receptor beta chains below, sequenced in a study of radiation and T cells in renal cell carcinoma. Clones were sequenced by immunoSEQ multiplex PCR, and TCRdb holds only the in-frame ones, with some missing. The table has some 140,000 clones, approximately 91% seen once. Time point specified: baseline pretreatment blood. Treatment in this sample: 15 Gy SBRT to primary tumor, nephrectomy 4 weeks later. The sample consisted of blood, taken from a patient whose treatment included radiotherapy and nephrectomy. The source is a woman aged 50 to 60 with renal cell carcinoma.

For the CDR3, the DNA is TGCGCCAGCAGCCAAGATCATGCGAAAGAGGATTATGGCTACACCTTC. It is translated as CASSQDHAKEDYGYTF. V is TRBV4-3 and J is TRBJ1-2; no clear D gene. Per germline, CDR1 LGHNA and CDR2 YSLEER. This CDR3 contains 16 residues. Trimming left V 0 bases short and J 5 bases short, with 16 bases between.

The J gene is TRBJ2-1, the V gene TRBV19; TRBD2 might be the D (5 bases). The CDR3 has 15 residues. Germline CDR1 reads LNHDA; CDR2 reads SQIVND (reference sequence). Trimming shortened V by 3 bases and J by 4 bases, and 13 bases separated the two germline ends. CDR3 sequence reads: CASSITSIGYNEQFF. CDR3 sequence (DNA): TGTGCCAGTAGTATTACTAGTATCGGGTACAATGAGCAGTTCTTC.

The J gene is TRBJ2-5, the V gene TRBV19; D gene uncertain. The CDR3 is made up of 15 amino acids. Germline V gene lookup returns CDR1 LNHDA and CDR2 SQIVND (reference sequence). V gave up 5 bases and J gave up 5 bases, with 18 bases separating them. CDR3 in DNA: TGTGCCAGTAGTCCTCTTGGCCCTCCGAAGGAGACCCAGTACTTC. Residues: CASSPLGPPKETQYF.

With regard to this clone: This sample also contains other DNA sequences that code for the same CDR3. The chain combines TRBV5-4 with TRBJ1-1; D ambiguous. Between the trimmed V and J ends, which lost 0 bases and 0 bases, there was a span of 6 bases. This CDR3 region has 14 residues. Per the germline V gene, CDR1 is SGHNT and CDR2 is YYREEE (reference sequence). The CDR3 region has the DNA TGTGCCAGCAGCTTGGTTGGTGTGAACACTGAAGCTTTCTTT. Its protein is CASSLVGVNTEAFF.

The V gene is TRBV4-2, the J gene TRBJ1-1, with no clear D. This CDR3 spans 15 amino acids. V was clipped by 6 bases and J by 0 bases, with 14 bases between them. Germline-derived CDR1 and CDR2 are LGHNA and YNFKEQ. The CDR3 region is CASRPTPAMNTEAFF. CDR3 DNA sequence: TGTGCCAGCAGGCCGACTCCGGCTATGAACACTGAAGCTTTCTTT.

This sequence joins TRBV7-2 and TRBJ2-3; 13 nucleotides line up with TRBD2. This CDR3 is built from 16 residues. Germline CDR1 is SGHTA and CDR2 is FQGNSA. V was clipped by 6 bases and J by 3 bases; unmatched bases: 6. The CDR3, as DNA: TGTGCCAGCAGTTCTACTAGCGGGGGGGCTACAGATACGCAGTATTTT. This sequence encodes CASSSTSGGATDTQYF.

CDR3: CASSLAAWDGYTF. In DNA, the CDR3 is TGTGCCAGCAGCTTAGCGGCCTGGGATGGCTACACCTTC. The chain has TRBV11-2 and TRBJ1-2; no clear D gene. This CDR3 spans 13 amino acids. The ends were cut back, 1 base at V and 6 bases at J, with 9 bases in the middle. Germline CDR1 is SGHAT and CDR2 is FQNNGV.

The CDR3 loop reads CASSPHLRTGPKTQYF. As DNA, the CDR3 is TGTGCCAGCTCACCCCACCTCCGGACAGGGCCGAAGACCCAGTACTTC. The genes are TRBV18 and TRBJ2-5, with 8 bases fitting TRBD1. CDR1 and CDR2 from the germline V gene are KGHSH and LQKENI. This CDR3 is built from 16 residues. The J segment lost 6 bases and the V segment lost 3 bases, leaving 12 bases of the junction unmatched.

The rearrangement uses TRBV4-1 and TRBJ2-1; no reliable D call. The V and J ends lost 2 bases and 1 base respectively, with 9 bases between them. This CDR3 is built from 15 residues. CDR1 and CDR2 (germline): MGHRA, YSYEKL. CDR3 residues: CASSQSGWSYNEQFF. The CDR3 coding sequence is TGCGCCAGCAGCCAATCCGGGTGGTCCTACAATGAGCAGTTCTTC.

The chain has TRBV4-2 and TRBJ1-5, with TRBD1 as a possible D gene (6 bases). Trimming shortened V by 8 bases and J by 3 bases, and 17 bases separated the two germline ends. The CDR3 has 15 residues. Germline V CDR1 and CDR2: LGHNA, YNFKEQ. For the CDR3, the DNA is TGTGCCAGCGGGGTCGGGGGCGCCGACAATCAGCCCCAGCATTTT. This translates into CASGVGGADNQPQHF.

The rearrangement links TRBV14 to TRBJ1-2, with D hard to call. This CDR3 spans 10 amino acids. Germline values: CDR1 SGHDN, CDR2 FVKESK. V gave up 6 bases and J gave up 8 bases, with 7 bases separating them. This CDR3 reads CASSRGGYTF. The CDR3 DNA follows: TGTGCCAGCAGTCGAGGGGGCTACACCTTC.

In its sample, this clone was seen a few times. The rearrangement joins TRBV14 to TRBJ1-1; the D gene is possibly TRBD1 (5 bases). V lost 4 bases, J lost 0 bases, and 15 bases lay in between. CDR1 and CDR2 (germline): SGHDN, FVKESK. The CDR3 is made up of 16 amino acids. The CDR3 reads CASSPSSTEVNTEAFF. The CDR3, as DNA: TGTGCCAGCAGCCCTTCCTCGACAGAAGTGAACACTGAAGCTTTCTTT.

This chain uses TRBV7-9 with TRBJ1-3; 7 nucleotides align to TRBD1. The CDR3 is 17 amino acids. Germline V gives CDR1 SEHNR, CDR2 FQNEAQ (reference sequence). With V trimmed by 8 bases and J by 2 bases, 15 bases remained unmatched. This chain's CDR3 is CASWGVQGPGAGNTIYF. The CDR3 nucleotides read TGTGCCAGCTGGGGGGTACAGGGGCCAGGGGCTGGAAACACCATATATTTT.

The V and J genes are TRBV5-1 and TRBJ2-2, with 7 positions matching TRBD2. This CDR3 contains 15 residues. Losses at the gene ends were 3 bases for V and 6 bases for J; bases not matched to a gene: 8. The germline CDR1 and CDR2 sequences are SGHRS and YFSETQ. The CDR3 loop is CASSWTSSVAGELFF. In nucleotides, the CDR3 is TGCGCCAGCAGCTGGACTAGTTCCGTCGCCGGGGAGCTGTTTTTT.

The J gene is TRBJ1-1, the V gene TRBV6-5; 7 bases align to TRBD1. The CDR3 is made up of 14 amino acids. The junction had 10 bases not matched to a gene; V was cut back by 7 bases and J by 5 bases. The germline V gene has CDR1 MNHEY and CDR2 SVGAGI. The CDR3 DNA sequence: TGTGCCAGCAAGGCACCGGGACAGCCAACTGAAGCTTTCTTT. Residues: CASKAPGQPTEAFF.

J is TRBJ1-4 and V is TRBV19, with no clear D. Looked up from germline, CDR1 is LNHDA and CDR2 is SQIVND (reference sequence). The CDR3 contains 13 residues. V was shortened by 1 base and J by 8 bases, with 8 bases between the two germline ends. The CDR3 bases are TGTGCCAGTAGTATAGTTGACAACGAAAAACTGTTTTTT. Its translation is CASSIVDNEKLFF.

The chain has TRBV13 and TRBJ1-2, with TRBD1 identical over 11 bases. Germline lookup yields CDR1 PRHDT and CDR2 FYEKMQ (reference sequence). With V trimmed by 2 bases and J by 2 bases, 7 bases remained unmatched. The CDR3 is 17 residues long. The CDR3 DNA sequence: TGTGCCAGCAGCTTATCGAGGGACAGGGGGAGAAACTATGGCTACACCTTC. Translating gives CASSLSRDRGRNYGYTF.

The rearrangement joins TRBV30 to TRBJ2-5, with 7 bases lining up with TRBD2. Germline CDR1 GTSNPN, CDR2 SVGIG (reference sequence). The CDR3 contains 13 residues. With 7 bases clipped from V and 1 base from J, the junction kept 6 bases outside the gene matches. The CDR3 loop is CASIAGLQETQYF. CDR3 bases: TGTGCCTCTATAGCGGGCCTCCAAGAGACCCAGTACTTC.

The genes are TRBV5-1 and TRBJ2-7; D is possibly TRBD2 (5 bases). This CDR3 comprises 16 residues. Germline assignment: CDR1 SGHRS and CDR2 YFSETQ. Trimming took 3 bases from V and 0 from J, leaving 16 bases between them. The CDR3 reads CASSWGAGLSSYEQYF. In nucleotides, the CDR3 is TGCGCCAGCAGCTGGGGAGCCGGGCTAAGCTCCTACGAGCAGTACTTC.

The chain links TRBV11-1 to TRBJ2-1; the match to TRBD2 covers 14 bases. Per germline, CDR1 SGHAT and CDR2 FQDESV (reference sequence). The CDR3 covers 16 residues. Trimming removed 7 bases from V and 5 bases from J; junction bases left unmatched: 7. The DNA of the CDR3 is TGTGCCAGCACCAAAGGACTAGCGGGGGGTAACAATGAGCAGTTCTTC. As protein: CASTKGLAGGNNEQFF.

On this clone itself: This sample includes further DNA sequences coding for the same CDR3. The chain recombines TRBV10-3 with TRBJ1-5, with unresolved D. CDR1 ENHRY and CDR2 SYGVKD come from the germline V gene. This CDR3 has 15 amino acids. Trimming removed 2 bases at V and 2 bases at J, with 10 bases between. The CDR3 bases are TGTGCCATCAGTGAGGACGGGCTCGGCAATCAGCCCCAGCATTTT. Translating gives CAISEDGLGNQPQHF.

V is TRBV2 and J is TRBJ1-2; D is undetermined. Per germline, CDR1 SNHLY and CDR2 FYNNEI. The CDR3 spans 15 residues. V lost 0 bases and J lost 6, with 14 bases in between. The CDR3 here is CASSEAKARGHGYTF. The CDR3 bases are TGTGCCAGCAGTGAAGCGAAGGCCCGAGGGCATGGCTACACCTTC.

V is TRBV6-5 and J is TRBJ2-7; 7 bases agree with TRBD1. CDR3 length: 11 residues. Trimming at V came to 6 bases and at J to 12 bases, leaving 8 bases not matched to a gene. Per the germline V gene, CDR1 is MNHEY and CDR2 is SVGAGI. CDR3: CASRQDRVMYF. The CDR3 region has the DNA TGTGCCAGCAGACAAGACAGGGTGATGTACTTC.

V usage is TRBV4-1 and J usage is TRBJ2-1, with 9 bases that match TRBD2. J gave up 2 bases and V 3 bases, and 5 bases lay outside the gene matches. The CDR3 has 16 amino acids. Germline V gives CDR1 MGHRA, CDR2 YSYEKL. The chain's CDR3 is CASSQDLAGPYNEQFF. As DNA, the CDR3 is TGCGCCAGCAGCCAGGACCTAGCGGGGCCCTACAATGAGCAGTTCTTC.

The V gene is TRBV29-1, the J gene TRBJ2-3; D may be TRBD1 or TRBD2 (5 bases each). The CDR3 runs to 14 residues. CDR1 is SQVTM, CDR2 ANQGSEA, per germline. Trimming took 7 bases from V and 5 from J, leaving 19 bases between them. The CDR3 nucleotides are TGCAGCGCCCTGGGACGGGGAGCGGAAGATACGCAGTATTTT. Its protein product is CSALGRGAEDTQYF.

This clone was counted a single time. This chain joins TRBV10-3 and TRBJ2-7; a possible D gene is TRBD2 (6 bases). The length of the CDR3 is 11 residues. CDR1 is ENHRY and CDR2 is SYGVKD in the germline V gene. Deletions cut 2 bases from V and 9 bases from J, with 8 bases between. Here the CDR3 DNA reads TGTGCCATCAGTGAGGGGGGAGGGCAGTACTTC. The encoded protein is CAISEGGGQYF.

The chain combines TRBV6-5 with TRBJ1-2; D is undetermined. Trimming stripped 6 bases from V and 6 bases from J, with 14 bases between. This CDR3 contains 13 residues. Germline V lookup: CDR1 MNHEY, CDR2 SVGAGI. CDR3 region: CASSSLKEHGYTF. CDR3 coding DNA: TGTGCCAGCAGCTCCCTTAAAGAGCATGGCTACACCTTC.

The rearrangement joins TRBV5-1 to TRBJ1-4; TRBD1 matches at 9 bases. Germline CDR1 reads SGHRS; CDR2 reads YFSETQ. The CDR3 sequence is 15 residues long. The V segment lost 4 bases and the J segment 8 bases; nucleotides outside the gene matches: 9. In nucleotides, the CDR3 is TGCGCCAGCAGCCCCGGGACAGGGATTAGAGAAAAACTGTTTTTT. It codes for CASSPGTGIREKLFF.

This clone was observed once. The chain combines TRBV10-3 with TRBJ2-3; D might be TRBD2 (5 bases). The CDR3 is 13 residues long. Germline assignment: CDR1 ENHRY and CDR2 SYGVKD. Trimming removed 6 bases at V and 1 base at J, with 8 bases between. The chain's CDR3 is CAIRDGGTDTQYF. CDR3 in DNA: TGTGCCATCAGAGACGGGGGCACAGATACGCAGTATTTT.

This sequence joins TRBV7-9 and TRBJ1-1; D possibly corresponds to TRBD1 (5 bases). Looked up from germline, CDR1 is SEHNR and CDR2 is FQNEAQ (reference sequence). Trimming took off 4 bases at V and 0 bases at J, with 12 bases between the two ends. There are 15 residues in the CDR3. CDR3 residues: CASSSAQGMNTEAFF. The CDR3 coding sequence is TGTGCCAGCAGCTCCGCCCAGGGAATGAACACTGAAGCTTTCTTT.

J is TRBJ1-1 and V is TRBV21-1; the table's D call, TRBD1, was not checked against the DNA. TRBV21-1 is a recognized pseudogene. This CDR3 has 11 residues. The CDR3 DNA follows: TGTGCCAGCGCCCAGTACACTGAAGCTTTCTTT. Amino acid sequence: CASAQYTEAFF.

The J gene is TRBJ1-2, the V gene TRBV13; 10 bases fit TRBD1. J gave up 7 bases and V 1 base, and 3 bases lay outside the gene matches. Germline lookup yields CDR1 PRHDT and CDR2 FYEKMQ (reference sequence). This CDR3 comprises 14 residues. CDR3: CASSLVGTGVGYTF. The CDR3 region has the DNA TGTGCCAGCAGCTTAGTCGGGACAGGGGTTGGCTACACCTTC.